The source of this T cell receptor (beta chain) is a study of beta chain features in type 1 diabetes. This clone has just a few counts. Its antigen is not known. The CDR3 extends over 15 amino acids. V was trimmed by 2 bases and J by 9 bases, leaving 17 bases between them. Per the germline V gene, CDR1 is LNHDA and CDR2 is SQIVND (reference sequence). Sequenced material consisted of expressed TCRB transcripts (all of the isolated RNA was reverse transcribed). Sequencing was performed with immunoSEQ multiplex PCR; in TCRdb, only in-frame clones are kept and a portion is missing. The sample consists of 200,000 to 300,000 clones, around 14% of them appearing once. Each donor gave one heparinised blood draw averaging roughly 100 mL. Study observations and caveats: Researchers report that Type 1 diabetes patients had moderately but significantly shorter TCRB CDR3s across all four CD4+ subsets.

The sequencing sample was made of naive CD4+ T cells from blood. The gene calls are TRBV19 and TRBJ2-1, with D possibly matching TRBD2 (5 bases). The clonotype was recovered from a man in his thirties or forties with type 1 diabetes. CDR3 residues: CASSIRRGGRGEQFF. CDR3 coding DNA: TGTGCCAGTAGTATAAGGAGAGGAGGTCGTGGTGAGCAGTTCTTC.